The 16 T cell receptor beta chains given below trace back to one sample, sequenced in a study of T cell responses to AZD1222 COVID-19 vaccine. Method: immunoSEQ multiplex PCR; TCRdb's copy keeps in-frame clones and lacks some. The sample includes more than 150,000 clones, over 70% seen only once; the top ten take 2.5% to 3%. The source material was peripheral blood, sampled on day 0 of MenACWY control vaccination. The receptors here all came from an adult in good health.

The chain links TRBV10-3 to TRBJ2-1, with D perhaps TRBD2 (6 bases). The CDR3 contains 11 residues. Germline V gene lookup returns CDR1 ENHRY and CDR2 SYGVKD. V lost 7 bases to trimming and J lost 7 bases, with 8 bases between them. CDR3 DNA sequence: TGTGCCATCACCGGGGGAAATGAGCAGTTCTTC. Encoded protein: CAITGGNEQFF.

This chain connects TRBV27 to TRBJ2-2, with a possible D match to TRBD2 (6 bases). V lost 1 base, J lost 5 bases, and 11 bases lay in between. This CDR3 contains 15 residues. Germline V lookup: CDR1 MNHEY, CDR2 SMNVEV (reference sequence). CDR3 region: CASSLWGRFTGELFF. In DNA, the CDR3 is TGTGCCAGCAGTTTATGGGGGAGGTTTACCGGGGAGCTGTTTTTT.

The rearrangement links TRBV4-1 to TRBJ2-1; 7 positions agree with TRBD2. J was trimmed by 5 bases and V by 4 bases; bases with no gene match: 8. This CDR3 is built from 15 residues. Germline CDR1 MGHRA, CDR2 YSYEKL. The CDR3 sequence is CASSRAGAPDNEQFF. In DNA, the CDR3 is TGCGCCAGCAGCCGGGCGGGAGCGCCGGACAATGAGCAGTTCTTC.

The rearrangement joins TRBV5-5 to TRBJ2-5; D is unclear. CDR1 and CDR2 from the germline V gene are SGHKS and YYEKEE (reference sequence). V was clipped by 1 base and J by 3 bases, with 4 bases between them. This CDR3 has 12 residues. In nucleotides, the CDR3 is TGTGCCAGCAGCTTGAGTGAAGAGACCCAGTACTTC. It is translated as CASSLSEETQYF.

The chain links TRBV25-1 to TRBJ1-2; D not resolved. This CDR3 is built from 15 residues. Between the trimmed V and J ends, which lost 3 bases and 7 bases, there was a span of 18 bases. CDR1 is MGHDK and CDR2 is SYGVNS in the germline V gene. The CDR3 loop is CASSDYGQISRGYTF. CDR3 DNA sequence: TGTGCCAGCAGTGACTACGGTCAAATTTCTCGTGGCTACACCTTC.

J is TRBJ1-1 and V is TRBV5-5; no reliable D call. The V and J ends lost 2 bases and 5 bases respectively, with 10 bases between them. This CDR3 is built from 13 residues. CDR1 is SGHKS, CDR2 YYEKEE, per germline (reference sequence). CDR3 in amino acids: CASSFGRVTEAFF. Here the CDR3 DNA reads TGTGCCAGCAGCTTCGGGAGGGTAACTGAAGCTTTCTTT.

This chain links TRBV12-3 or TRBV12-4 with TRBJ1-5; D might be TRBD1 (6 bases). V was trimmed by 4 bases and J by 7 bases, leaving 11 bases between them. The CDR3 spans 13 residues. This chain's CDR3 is CASSSGDAQPQHF. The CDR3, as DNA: TGTGCCAGCAGTTCAGGGGACGCACAGCCCCAGCATTTT.

The CDR3 DNA follows: TGTGCCAGCAGTTACTCGACGGATAAATTTTATGGCTACACCTTC. This codes for CASSYSTDKFYGYTF. The rearrangement links TRBV6-2 or TRBV6-3 to TRBJ1-2; no clear D gene. V was pared by 0 bases and J by 5 bases, with 13 bases between. The germline V gene encodes CDR1 MNHEY and CDR2 SVGEGT. The CDR3 is 15 residues long.

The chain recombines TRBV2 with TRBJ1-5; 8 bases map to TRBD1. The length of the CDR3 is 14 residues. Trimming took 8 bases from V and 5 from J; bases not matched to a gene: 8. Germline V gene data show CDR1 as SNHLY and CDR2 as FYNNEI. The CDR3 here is CASSGTGPHQPQHF. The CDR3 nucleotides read TGTGCCAGCTCCGGGACAGGTCCTCATCAGCCCCAGCATTTT. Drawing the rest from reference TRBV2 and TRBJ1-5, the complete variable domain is EPEVTQTPSHQVTQMGQEVILRCVPISNHLYFYWYRQILGQKVEFLVSFYNNEISEKSEIFDDQFSVERPDGSNFTLKIRSTKLEDSAMYFCASSGTGPHQPQHFGDGTRLSIL.

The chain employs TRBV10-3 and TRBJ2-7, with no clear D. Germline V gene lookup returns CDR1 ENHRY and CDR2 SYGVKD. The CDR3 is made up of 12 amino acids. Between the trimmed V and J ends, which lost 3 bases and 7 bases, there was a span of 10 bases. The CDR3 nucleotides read TGTGCCATCAGTGAATCCGTGGGGGAGCAGTACTTC. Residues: CAISESVGEQYF.

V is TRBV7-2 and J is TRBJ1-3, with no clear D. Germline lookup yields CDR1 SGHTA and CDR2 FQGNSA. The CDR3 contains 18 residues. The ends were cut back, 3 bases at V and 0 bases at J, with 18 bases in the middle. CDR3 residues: CASSFVRFLSGSGNTIYF. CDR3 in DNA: TGTGCCAGCAGCTTCGTTAGGTTTCTATCTGGCTCTGGAAACACCATATATTTT.

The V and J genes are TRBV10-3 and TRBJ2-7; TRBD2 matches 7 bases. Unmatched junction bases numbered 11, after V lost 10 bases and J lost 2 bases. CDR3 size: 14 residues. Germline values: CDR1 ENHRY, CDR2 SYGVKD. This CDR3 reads CATNPGLSTYEQYF. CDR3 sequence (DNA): TGTGCCACCAACCCGGGACTAAGCACCTACGAGCAGTACTTC.

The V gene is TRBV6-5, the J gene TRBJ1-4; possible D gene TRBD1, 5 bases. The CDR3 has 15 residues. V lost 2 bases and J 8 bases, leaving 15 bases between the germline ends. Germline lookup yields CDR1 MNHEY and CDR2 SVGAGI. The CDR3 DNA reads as TGTGCCAGCAGTTACGGGGCCGGTCTTAAGGAAAAACTGTTTTTT. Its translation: CASSYGAGLKEKLFF.

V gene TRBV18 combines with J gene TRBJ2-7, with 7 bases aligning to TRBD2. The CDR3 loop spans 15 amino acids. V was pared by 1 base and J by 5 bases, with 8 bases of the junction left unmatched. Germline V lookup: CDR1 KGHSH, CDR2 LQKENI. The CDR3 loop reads CASSPLDFSGHEQYF. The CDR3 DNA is TGTGCCAGCTCACCACTAGATTTTAGCGGGCACGAGCAGTACTTC.

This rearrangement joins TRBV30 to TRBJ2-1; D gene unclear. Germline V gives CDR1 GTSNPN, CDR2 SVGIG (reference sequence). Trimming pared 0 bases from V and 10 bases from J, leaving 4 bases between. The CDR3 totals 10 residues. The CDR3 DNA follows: TGTGCCTGGAGTGTAGGGGAGCAGTTCTTC. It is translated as CAWSVGEQFF.

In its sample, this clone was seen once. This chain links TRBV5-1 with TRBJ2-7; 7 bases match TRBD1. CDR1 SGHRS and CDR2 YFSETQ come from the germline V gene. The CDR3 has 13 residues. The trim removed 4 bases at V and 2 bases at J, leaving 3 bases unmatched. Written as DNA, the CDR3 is TGCGCCAGCAGCCCACAGGGGACCTACGAGCAGTACTTC. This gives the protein CASSPQGTYEQYF.